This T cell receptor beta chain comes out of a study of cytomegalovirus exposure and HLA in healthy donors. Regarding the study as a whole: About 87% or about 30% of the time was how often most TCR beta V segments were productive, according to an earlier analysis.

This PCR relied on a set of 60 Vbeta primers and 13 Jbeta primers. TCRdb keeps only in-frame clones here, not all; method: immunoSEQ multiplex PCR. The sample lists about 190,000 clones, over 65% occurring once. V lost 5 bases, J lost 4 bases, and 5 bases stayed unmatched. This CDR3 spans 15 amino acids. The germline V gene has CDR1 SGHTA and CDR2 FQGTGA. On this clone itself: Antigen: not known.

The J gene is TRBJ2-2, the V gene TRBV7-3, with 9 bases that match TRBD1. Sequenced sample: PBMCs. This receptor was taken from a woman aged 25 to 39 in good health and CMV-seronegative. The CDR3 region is CASSPSTGGTGELFF. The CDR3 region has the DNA TGTGCCAGCAGCCCCTCGACAGGGGGCACCGGGGAGCTGTTTTTT.